This record concerns one T cell receptor beta chain sequence. Its antigen is as yet unknown. The record originates from a study of CD8+ T cells in alopecia areata. About the research overall: Treated patients were given 5 to 10 mg oral tofacitinib twice daily.

CDR1 and CDR2 (germline): MNHNS, SASEGT. This CDR3 spans 15 amino acids. Trimming at V came to 6 bases and at J to 2 bases, leaving 3 bases not matched to a gene. Sequencing used cDNA as its template, made by extracting RNA and reverse transcribing it. Here immunoSEQ multiplex PCR was the method, and the copy in TCRdb shows in-frame clones only, minus some. This repertoire shows about 270,000 clones, 60% found once; its top ten account for roughly 0.88%. Study findings and constraints: Throughout tofacitinib, many expanded lesional clones continued to persist in scalp and blood. Clonality exceeded that of normal scalp in lesional scalp, most notably in alopecia totalis/universalis.

This sample's treatment: oral pan-JAK inhibitor, 5-10 mg twice daily. This rearrangement joins TRBV6-1 to TRBJ2-6, with TRBD1 identical over 8 bases. This clonotype was sampled from a human donor with alopecia areata. This specimen was CD4+ T cells sorted from blood, taken around week 52, from a patient treated with tofacitinib. The CDR3 here is CASRRQGTGANVLTF. CDR3 nucleotides: TGTGCCAGCAGGAGACAGGGGACTGGGGCCAACGTCCTGACTTTC.